This is a list of T cell receptor beta chains from one sample in a study of blood T cell repertoires in COVID-19. The table came from immunoSEQ multiplex PCR; TCRdb's copy has only in-frame clones and leaves some out. Of approximately 320,000 clones listed, 75% to 85% are singletons. Sequences were obtained from peripheral blood. These receptor sequences come from a human donor in a cohort sampled during active COVID-19. The CDR3 runs from the conserved cysteine through the conserved F or W. Each record gives: CDR3 protein, clone size, V gene, CDR3 length, J gene. Clone size, where shown, is once, few, many, or a class for clones that have expanded.

CDR3aa: CASSDSKTGEQFF; abundance: -; v_gene: TRBV6-4; len: 13; j_gene: TRBJ2-1
CDR3aa: CASRLPGTGGLGGELFF; abundance: -; v_gene: TRBV12-2; len: 17; j_gene: TRBJ2-2
CDR3aa: CASSTGRPGTVAKNIQYF; abundance: once; v_gene: TRBV19; len: 18; j_gene: TRBJ2-4
CDR3aa: CASTVAGVDNEQFF; abundance: -; v_gene: TRBV3-1/TRBV3-2; len: 14; j_gene: TRBJ2-1
CDR3aa: CASSYGLTNNQPQHF; abundance: -; v_gene: TRBV6-5; len: 15; j_gene: TRBJ1-5
CDR3aa: CASSLTDSNTEAFF; abundance: -; v_gene: TRBV18; len: 14; j_gene: TRBJ1-1
CDR3aa: CATGRGTDTQYF; abundance: -; v_gene: TRBV24-1; len: 12; j_gene: TRBJ2-3
CDR3aa: CATTGQLNTGELFF; abundance: few; v_gene: TRBV10-3; len: 14; j_gene: TRBJ2-2
CDR3aa: CASGVSGGAYEQYF; abundance: -; v_gene: TRBV12-5; len: 14; j_gene: TRBJ2-7
CDR3aa: CASSPQGGRDFRNQPQHF; abundance: -; v_gene: TRBV19; len: 18; j_gene: TRBJ1-5